The rows below give T cell receptor beta chains drawn from one sample of a study of blood T cell repertoires in COVID-19. The table came from immunoSEQ multiplex PCR; TCRdb's copy has only in-frame clones and leaves some out. The sample has 70,000 to 95,000 clones, 88% seen once. The sample consisted of peripheral blood. These receptors originate from a man aged 65 to 85 with acute or convalescent COVID-19. Both conserved end residues are part of each CDR3. Each record gives: V gene, clone size, D gene, J gene, CDR3 protein, CDR3 DNA. D genes are given only for firm matches. Not all rows give a size; the values are once, few, many and, for expanded clones, a class.

>TRBV28|.|.|TRBJ1-2
CASSPGHPGYTF
TGTGCCAGCAGCCCGGGACATCCTGGCTACACCTTC
>TRBV29-1|.|.|TRBJ2-7
CSISNRDEQYF
TGCAGCATATCTAACAGGGACGAGCAGTACTTC
>TRBV4-3|.|.|TRBJ2-1
CASSLLRGYNNEQFF
TGCGCCAGCAGCCTCCTTCGCGGGTACAACAATGAGCAGTTCTTC
>TRBV11-3|.|.|TRBJ2-5
CASSSEEGETQYF
TGTGCCAGCAGCTCCGAGGAGGGAGAGACCCAGTACTTC
>TRBV2|.|.|TRBJ1-1
CASRETGANTEAFF
TGTGCCAGCAGGGAGACAGGAGCGAACACTGAAGCTTTCTTT
>TRBV27|.|.|TRBJ2-2
CASSFLQGGAGELFF
TGTGCCAGCAGTTTTTTGCAGGGTGGTGCCGGGGAGCTGTTTTTT
>TRBV10-3|.|.|TRBJ2-3
CAISTGTSTDTQYF
TGTGCCATCAGTACAGGAACTAGCACAGATACGCAGTATTTT
>TRBV2|.|.|TRBJ1-2
CASSSSGAGGYTF
TGTGCCAGCAGTTCCTCAGGGGCGGGTGGCTACACCTTC
>TRBV18|.|TRBD1|TRBJ1-4
CASSPIDRAPEKLFF
TGTGCCAGCTCACCAATTGACAGGGCGCCTGAAAAACTGTTTTTT
>TRBV7-9|.|TRBD2|TRBJ2-1
CASSSNSGSSYNEQFF
TGTGCCAGCAGCTCGAATAGCGGGAGCTCCTACAATGAGCAGTTCTTC
>TRBV11-2|.|.|TRBJ2-7
CASSLGHRSYEQYF
TGTGCCAGCAGCTTAGGACACCGCTCCTACGAGCAGTACTTC
>TRBV11-2|once|.|TRBJ2-2
CASSFPNQGRNTGELFF
TGTGCCAGCAGCTTCCCCAATCAGGGCCGGAACACCGGGGAGCTGTTTTTT
>TRBV28|.|TRBD2|TRBJ2-3
CASSSQAGGAPDTQYF
TGTGCCAGCAGTTCGCAAGCGGGGGGGGCCCCAGATACGCAGTATTTT
>TRBV7-2|once|TRBD2|TRBJ2-3
CASRYSGTGTDTQYF
TGTGCCAGCAGATATAGCGGGACCGGCACAGATACGCAGTATTTT
>TRBV19|.|.|TRBJ2-2
CASSIALIITGELFF
TGTGCCAGTAGTATAGCACTGATAATCACCGGGGAGCTGTTTTTT
>TRBV18|.|TRBD1|TRBJ1-2
CASSPGQGLYGYTF
TGTGCCAGCTCTCCGGGACAGGGCCTCTATGGCTACACCTTC
>TRBV5-1|.|TRBD1|TRBJ1-6
CASNDDRGNSPLHF
TGCGCCAGCAACGATGACAGGGGGAATTCACCCCTCCACTTT
>TRBV10-3|.|.|TRBJ1-2
CAIASQLGVYGYTF
TGTGCCATCGCCTCGCAACTAGGAGTGTATGGCTACACCTTC
>TRBV11-1|.|.|TRBJ2-5
CASSLGAGQETQYF
TGTGCCAGCAGCTTAGGGGCAGGGCAAGAGACCCAGTACTTC
>TRBV11-2|.|.|TRBJ2-7
CASTWGLGEQYF
TGTGCCAGCACCTGGGGCCTGGGGGAGCAGTACTTC
>TRBV19|.|.|TRBJ2-3
CASSRRGFTDTQYF
TGTGCCAGTAGTAGGCGAGGTTTCACAGATACGCAGTATTTT
>TRBV27|.|TRBD2|TRBJ2-3
CASSLGLGGTDTQYF
TGTGCCAGCAGCCTTGGACTAGGGGGCACAGATACGCAGTATTTT
>TRBV18|.|TRBD1|TRBJ1-5
CASSQIPGQSNQPQHF
TGTGCCAGCTCACAAATACCGGGACAGAGCAATCAGCCCCAGCATTTT
>TRBV7-2|.|.|TRBJ1-2
CASSPQVGLGYGYTF
TGTGCCAGCAGCCCCCAAGTGGGGCTGGGGTATGGCTACACCTTC
>TRBV12-3/TRBV12-4|.|.|TRBJ1-1
CASVRQGGSEAFF
TGTGCCAGTGTGAGGCAGGGAGGTTCTGAAGCTTTCTTT
>TRBV6-6|.|.|TRBJ2-7
CASSSLEGGTYEQYF
TGTGCCAGCAGTTCCCTGGAGGGGGGGACTTACGAGCAGTACTTC
>TRBV29-1|.|.|TRBJ2-5
CSAAGYQETQYF
TGCAGCGCCGCGGGGTACCAAGAGACCCAGTACTTC
>TRBV7-2|.|.|TRBJ2-7
CASSFGSSYEQYF
TGTGCCAGCAGCTTTGGGAGCTCCTACGAGCAGTACTTC
>TRBV12-3/TRBV12-4|once|.|TRBJ1-5
CASSVSMPQPQHF
TGTGCCAGCAGTGTCAGTATGCCTCAGCCCCAGCATTTT
>TRBV9|.|TRBD2|TRBJ2-7
CASSPRDYSYEQYF
TGTGCCAGCAGCCCGCGGGACTACTCCTACGAGCAGTACTTC
>TRBV2|.|TRBD1|TRBJ2-7
CASSLSGQGASEQYF
TGTGCCAGCAGTCTGTCGGGACAGGGCGCCTCCGAGCAGTACTTC
>TRBV4-1|few|TRBD1|TRBJ2-7
CASSQESTQGLTGQYF
TGCGCCAGCAGCCAAGAGTCCACACAGGGGTTAACAGGGCAGTACTTC
>TRBV28|.|.|TRBJ1-4
CASKGGLGEKLFF
TGTGCCAGCAAGGGGGGGCTCGGTGAAAAACTGTTTTTT
>TRBV1|few|.|TRBJ1-5
CTSSLADRARQPQHF
TGCACCAGCAGCCTTGCGGACAGGGCGCGGCAGCCCCAGCATTTT
>TRBV29-1|.|.|TRBJ2-3
CSVVLGRGTDTQYF
TGCAGCGTTGTTCTAGGCAGGGGCACAGATACGCAGTATTTT
>TRBV5-1|.|.|TRBJ2-7
CASSLGGTSDEQYF
TGCGCCAGCAGCTTGGGGGGGACATCCGACGAGCAGTACTTC
>TRBV24-1|.|.|TRBJ1-5
CATSERQSNQPQHF
TGTGCCACCAGTGAGAGACAGAGCAATCAGCCCCAGCATTTT
>TRBV7-3|.|.|TRBJ2-3
CASSQGTDTQYF
TGTGCCAGCAGCCAGGGTACAGATACGCAGTATTTT
>TRBV28|.|TRBD2|TRBJ2-7
CATEKLGGGAYEQYF
TGTGCCACCGAAAAACTCGGCGGGGGGGCCTACGAGCAGTACTTC
>TRBV6-2/TRBV6-3|.|TRBD1|TRBJ1-2
CASSSSGTGLQNYGYTF
TGTGCCAGCAGTTCATCCGGGACAGGCCTTCAAAACTATGGCTACACCTTC
>TRBV6-5|.|TRBD1|TRBJ1-6
CASKIGQDSPLHF
TGTGCCAGCAAAATAGGACAGGACTCACCCCTCCACTTT
>TRBV7-2|.|.|TRBJ2-3
CASRRDPKTDTQYF
TGTGCCAGCAGGCGGGACCCTAAAACAGATACGCAGTATTTT
>TRBV29-1|.|.|TRBJ1-5
CSAVTENNQPQHF
TGCAGCGCCGTGACAGAAAACAATCAGCCCCAGCATTTT
>TRBV10-2|once|TRBD2|TRBJ2-1
CASSGLGPREGPYNEQFF
TGCGCCAGCAGTGGGTTGGGTCCCCGGGAGGGCCCCTACAATGAGCAGTTCTTC
>TRBV11-2|.|TRBD2|TRBJ2-2
CASSLGSGSAGELFF
TGTGCCAGCAGCTTGGGTAGCGGGAGTGCCGGGGAGCTGTTTTTT
>TRBV5-6|.|TRBD1|TRBJ1-3
CASSLLRTGSLKGNTIYF
TGTGCCAGCAGCTTGTTACGGACAGGGTCTTTGAAGGGAAACACCATATATTTT
>TRBV6-2/TRBV6-3|.|TRBD1|TRBJ2-7
CASSYPGQGSLEQYF
TGTGCCAGCAGTTATCCGGGACAGGGCTCCCTCGAGCAGTACTTC
>TRBV2|.|.|TRBJ1-5
CASRKGGSNQPQHF
TGTGCCAGCAGAAAAGGGGGAAGCAATCAGCCCCAGCATTTT
>TRBV7-2|.|TRBD1|TRBJ1-6
CASSDRGNSPLHF
TGTGCCAGCAGCGACAGGGGGAATTCACCCCTCCACTTT
>TRBV6-2/TRBV6-3|.|.|TRBJ1-5
CASGPGWGQGQPQHF
TGTGCCAGCGGCCCAGGGTGGGGGCAAGGTCAGCCCCAGCATTTT
>TRBV6-5|.|TRBD2|TRBJ2-3
CASRSGTKRPDTQYF
TGTGCCAGCAGATCCGGGACTAAGCGTCCAGATACGCAGTATTTT
>TRBV5-1|.|.|TRBJ2-3
CASSFKLQGDTQYF
TGCGCCAGCAGCTTTAAACTCCAGGGAGATACGCAGTATTTT
>TRBV12-3/TRBV12-4|once|TRBD1|TRBJ2-2
CASRGTNTGELFF
TGTGCTTCCAGGGGGACGAACACCGGGGAGCTGTTTTTT
>TRBV11-2|.|TRBD1|TRBJ2-7
CASSTRTGLPYEQYF
TGTGCCAGCAGCACAAGGACAGGACTTCCCTACGAGCAGTACTTC
>TRBV11-2|.|.|TRBJ1-2
CASRPVQRDDGYTF
TGTGCCAGCAGGCCCGTACAGCGGGATGATGGCTACACCTTC